A single sample gave rise to the 5 T cell receptor beta chains below, sequenced in a study of cytomegalovirus exposure and HLA in healthy donors. Primers for the PCR totalled 60 Vbeta and 13 Jbeta. Assay used: immunoSEQ multiplex PCR; TCRdb lists only in-frame clones, some missing. This sample has around 200,000 clones; around nine tenths occur once, and the top ten carry around 0.31%. Sequenced material: PBMCs. The receptors originated from a woman between 25 and 40 years old in good health and CMV-seronegative.

This chain uses TRBV7-3 with TRBJ1-1; D gene unclear. Germline-derived CDR1 and CDR2 are SGHTA and FQGTGA. V was shortened by 1 base and J by 1 base, with 7 bases between the two germline ends. The CDR3 has 14 amino acids. The CDR3 region is CASSLRAGNTEAFF. In DNA form, the CDR3 reads TGTGCCAGCAGCTTAAGGGCCGGGAACACTGAAGCTTTCTTT.

This chain links TRBV28 with TRBJ2-5, with D tentatively TRBD1 (6 bases). Trimming removed 6 bases from V and 2 bases from J, with 13 bases in between. The CDR3 has 14 amino acids. The germline V gene encodes CDR1 MDHEN and CDR2 SYDVKM. The CDR3 loop is CASSQGGLQETQYF. As DNA, the CDR3 is TGTGCCAGCAGCCAAGGGGGTCTACAAGAGACCCAGTACTTC.

CDR3 residues: CASGHPGLGELFF. The CDR3 bases are TGTGCCAGCGGGCACCCTGGGTTGGGGGAGCTGTTTTTT. The chain is built from TRBV6-1 and TRBJ2-2; no definite D call. CDR1 is MNHNS, CDR2 SASEGT, per germline. Trimming shortened V by 8 bases and J by 8 bases, and 15 bases separated the two germline ends. The CDR3 is made up of 13 amino acids.

The chain couples TRBV5-4 to TRBJ2-6, with D possibly matching TRBD1 (5 bases). Trimming stripped 4 bases from V and 2 bases from J, with 13 bases between. Germline V gene data show CDR1 as SGHNT and CDR2 as YYREEE (reference sequence). The CDR3 is 16 amino acids. The chain's CDR3 is CASSPGLSTGANVLTF. The CDR3 region has the DNA TGTGCCAGCAGCCCAGGGTTATCAACTGGGGCCAACGTCCTGACTTTC.

V is TRBV6-5 and J is TRBJ2-4, with 8 bases aligning to TRBD1. The germline V gene has CDR1 MNHEY and CDR2 SVGAGI. After removal of 6 bases from V and 4 bases from J, the junction contained 8 bases not matched to a gene. This CDR3 region has 15 residues. CDR3 region: CASSRDRNIKNIQYF. The DNA of the CDR3 is TGTGCCAGCAGCCGGGACAGGAATATAAAAAACATTCAGTACTTC.